The clone carrying this T cell receptor beta chain was seen only a few times. The entry originates in a study of T cells in Graves' hyperthyroidism and ophthalmopathy. From germline, CDR1 is SGHTA and CDR2 FQGNSA. The V and J ends lost 5 bases and 2 bases respectively, with 15 bases between them. This CDR3 is 15 amino acids long. PBMCs stemmed from around 10 ml fresh peripheral blood. From RNA transcripts, TCR beta CDR3 regions were amplified. Primed by the HTBI set, a first-round RT-PCR was run on the TCR CDR3. TCRdb re-analysed the multiplex PCR reads in MiXCR, keeping a single row per CDR3 protein. Here the sample spans under 450,000 distinct CDR3 sequences, approximately 13% being singletons.

The sequencing sample was made of blood. This receptor was obtained from a man aged 25 to 40 with Graves' hyperthyroidism that later progressed to Graves' ophthalmopathy. The chain employs TRBV7-2 and TRBJ2-5; D gene uncertain. The CDR3 sequence is CASSPFLSKQETQYF. DNA of the CDR3: TGTGCCAGCAGCCCCTTCCTGTCAAAGCAAGAGACCCAGTACTTC.